A single sample gave rise to the 29 T cell receptor beta chains below, sequenced in a study of blood T cell repertoires in COVID-19 (dated by TCRdb to 2020 to 2021). The library relied on the immunoSEQ multiplex PCR assay. TCRdb's version of the immuneACCESS table is confined to in-frame rearrangements and falls short of the full clone set. An unresolved V gene accounts for under half of the shortfall where checked; the remainder is of unknown origin. In all, the sample holds about 71,000 clones, and about four fifths of those were seen once. The ten largest make up roughly an eighth of the sample. Sequenced input: peripheral blood. All receptors derive from a woman of 80 years or more with acute or convalescent COVID-19.

V usage is TRBV5-1 and J usage is TRBJ2-7, with TRBD2 identical over 15 bases. Trimming removed 3 bases from V and 1 base from J; junction bases left unmatched: 11. Germline V CDR1 and CDR2: SGHRS, YFSETQ. The CDR3 length is 19 residues. CDR3 residues: CASSWRTSGRGGRSYEQYF. The CDR3, as DNA: TGCGCCAGCAGCTGGCGGACTAGCGGGAGGGGGGGGAGATCCTACGAGCAGTACTTC.

CDR3 protein: CASSKEGQGTRYEQYF. CDR3 sequence (DNA): TGTGCCAGCAGCAAAGAAGGTCAGGGCACGCGCTACGAGCAGTACTTC. The chain carries TRBV21-1 and TRBJ2-7; the D call TRBD1 from the table was never checked on the DNA. TRBV21-1 counts as a pseudogene. The CDR3 runs to 16 residues.

The chain has TRBV11-2 and TRBJ2-1; 8 bases align to TRBD1. Trimming cost V 1 base and J 5 bases; bases outside gene matches: 4. From germline, CDR1 is SGHAT and CDR2 FQNNGV. The CDR3 is made up of 15 amino acids. In nucleotides, the CDR3 is TGTGCCAGCAGCTTAGGGGCAGGGGGCAACAATGAGCAGTTCTTC. As protein: CASSLGAGGNNEQFF.

The chain uses TRBV7-6 and TRBJ1-5; unclear D gene. CDR3 length equals 17 residues. Per the germline V gene, CDR1 is SGHVS and CDR2 is FNYEAQ. Trimming cost V 0 bases and J 0 bases, with 12 bases left between them. CDR3 in DNA: TGTGCCAGCAGCTTAGCGTTGGGAGACAATAGCAATCAGCCCCAGCATTTT. Residues: CASSLALGDNSNQPQHF.

The chain employs TRBV6-1 and TRBJ1-3; D unresolved. In germline, CDR1 is MNHNS, CDR2 SASEGT. Trimming took 0 bases from V and 5 from J, leaving 23 bases between them. The CDR3 is made up of 19 amino acids. The DNA of the CDR3 is TGTGCCAGCAGTGAAGCGCCACTATTCAACGTCGGAGGTAGAAACACCATATATTTT. It encodes CASSEAPLFNVGGRNTIYF.

This chain uses TRBV2 with TRBJ2-3; D ambiguous. CDR3 length equals 14 residues. Between the trimmed V and J ends, which lost 6 bases and 2 bases, there was a span of 12 bases. Looked up from germline, CDR1 is SNHLY and CDR2 is FYNNEI. DNA for the CDR3: TGTGCCAGCAGCGCTAACTATAACACAGATACGCAGTATTTT. Translation gives CASSANYNTDTQYF.

This clone was counted only a few times. The chain carries TRBV5-4 and TRBJ1-4, with 7 positions matching TRBD1. Germline CDR1 SGHNT, CDR2 YYREEE (reference sequence). The CDR3 has 15 residues. V lost 2 bases to trimming and J lost 0 bases; unmatched junction nucleotides: 1. DNA of the CDR3: TGTGCCAGCAGCTTCGGACAGGCAACTAATGAAAAACTGTTTTTT. Amino acids: CASSFGQATNEKLFF.

The chain couples TRBV3-1 (or the pseudogene TRBV3-2) to TRBJ1-2, with a weak D call TRBD1 (5 bases). The CDR3 consists of 13 residues. Germline-derived CDR1 and CDR2 are LGHDT and YNNKEL (reference sequence). V was cut by 0 bases and J by 5 bases, with 7 bases left in between. The CDR3: CASSQDQGYGYTF. CDR3 coding DNA: TGTGCCAGCAGCCAAGATCAGGGATATGGCTACACCTTC.

This clone was seen a single time. This chain connects TRBV7-3 to TRBJ1-3; D remains ambiguous. Germline lookup yields CDR1 SGHTA and CDR2 FQGTGA. V was pared by 5 bases and J by 0 bases, with 5 bases between. This CDR3 region has 13 residues. The CDR3 here is CASSIDSGNTIYF. The CDR3 nucleotides are TGTGCCAGCAGCATAGACTCTGGAAACACCATATATTTT.

CDR3 nucleotide sequence: TGTGCCAGCAGCTTGGATCCCCCCCCGTGGTACTTC. Its protein is CASSLDPPPWYF. The chain carries TRBV5-4 and TRBJ2-7; D gene unclear. CDR1 is SGHNT and CDR2 is YYREEE in the germline V gene (reference sequence). Trimming stripped 0 bases from V and 12 bases from J, with 13 bases between. This CDR3 is 12 amino acids long.

The rearrangement uses TRBV3-1 (or the pseudogene TRBV3-2) and TRBJ2-1, with D maybe TRBD1 (5 bases). The CDR3 spans 15 residues. Trimming took off 0 bases at V and 10 bases at J, with 16 bases between the two ends. Germline V gives CDR1 LGHDT, CDR2 YNNKEL (reference sequence). The CDR3 DNA sequence: TGTGCCAGCAGCCAAGATCGGGCAGGGATTGGAGAGCAGTTCTTC. It is translated as CASSQDRAGIGEQFF.

The rearrangement links TRBV2 to TRBJ1-4; maybe TRBD1 (6 bases). Trimming cost V 6 bases and J 5 bases, with 10 bases left between them. The CDR3 length is 13 residues. Germline V gene lookup returns CDR1 SNHLY and CDR2 FYNNEI. DNA for the CDR3: TGTGCCAGCAGGAGGACAGTCAATGAAAAACTGTTTTTT. It yields the protein CASRRTVNEKLFF. Complete variable domain (other parts from reference TRBV2 and TRBJ1-4): EPEVTQTPSHQVTQMGQEVILRCVPISNHLYFYWYRQILGQKVEFLVSFYNNEISEKSEIFDDQFSVERPDGSNFTLKIRSTKLEDSAMYFCASRRTVNEKLFFGSGTQLSVL.

The chain recombines TRBV29-1 with TRBJ2-7; 10 nucleotides line up with TRBD2. CDR3 size: 19 residues. The V gene's germline CDR1 is SQVTM and CDR2 ANQGSEA. The V and J ends lost 6 bases and 6 bases, in that order; junction bases with no gene match: 26. As DNA, the CDR3 is TGCAGCGTCGAAAAGGGATCTAGCGGGAGAATCTCTGCTCTCCGCGAGCAGTACTTC. Its protein is CSVEKGSSGRISALREQYF.

This chain uses TRBV28 with TRBJ1-4; perhaps TRBD1 as D (5 bases). The CDR3 contains 14 residues. V was pared by 3 bases and J by 5 bases, with 10 bases between. The germline CDR1 and CDR2 sequences are MDHEN and SYDVKM. The DNA for the CDR3 is TGTGCCAGCAGTTTGTTCGGGGGGAATGAAAAACTGTTTTTT. This sequence encodes CASSLFGGNEKLFF.

This chain uses TRBV24-1 with TRBJ2-7; D gene unclear. The CDR3 is 12 amino acids. Trimming removed 4 bases from V and 2 bases from J, with 5 bases in between. The germline V gene has CDR1 KGHDR and CDR2 SFDVKD. This CDR3 reads CATSDRTYEQYF. DNA for the CDR3: TGTGCCACCAGTGACAGAACCTACGAGCAGTACTTC.

This CDR3 is CASSPTWDTYNEQFF. DNA of the CDR3: TGTGCCAGCAGTCCAACATGGGACACCTACAATGAGCAGTTCTTC. The chain recombines TRBV6-5 with TRBJ2-1; TRBD1 is a possible D gene (6 bases). Germline CDR1 reads MNHEY; CDR2 reads SVGAGI. Trimming left V 5 bases short and J 2 bases short, with 13 bases between. This CDR3 region has 15 residues.

V and J are TRBV2 and TRBJ1-2, with TRBD1 matching over 8 bases. The germline gives CDR1 SNHLY, CDR2 FYNNEI. CDR3 length equals 14 residues. Trimming removed 6 bases from V and 3 bases from J; junction bases left unmatched: 6. The CDR3 sequence: CASSTPTGDYGYTF. In DNA, the CDR3 is TGTGCCAGCAGCACCCCGACAGGGGACTATGGCTACACCTTC.

The chain employs TRBV3-1 (or the pseudogene TRBV3-2) and TRBJ2-3; 16 bases are a match to TRBD2. Germline V lookup: CDR1 LGHDT, CDR2 YNNKEL (reference sequence). The CDR3 runs to 19 residues. Unmatched junction bases numbered 9, after V lost 5 bases and J lost 1 base. The CDR3 bases are TGTGCCAGCAGCTATCTGGGACTAGCGGGAGGGGTTCGCACAGATACGCAGTATTTT. Protein: CASSYLGLAGGVRTDTQYF.

In its sample, this clone was seen once. The rearrangement links TRBV18 to TRBJ2-6; no reliable D call. The CDR3 contains 15 residues. With 1 base removed from V and 1 base from J, the gap between germline ends came to 5 bases. The germline V gene encodes CDR1 KGHSH and CDR2 LQKENI. In DNA, the CDR3 is TGTGCCAGCTCACCACGCAGTTCTGGGGCCAACGTCCTGACTTTC. Amino acids: CASSPRSSGANVLTF.

V is TRBV23-1 and J is TRBJ2-7; possible D gene TRBD1, 5 bases. TRBV23-1 is known as an ORF, though its function is uncertain. The length of the CDR3 is 16 residues. Trimming took off 2 bases at V and 4 bases at J, with 18 bases between the two ends. The chain's CDR3 is CASSQADTESEYEQYF. DNA for the CDR3: TGCGCCAGCAGTCAAGCGGACACCGAGAGTGAGTACGAGCAGTACTTC.

In this sample, this clone turned up a few times. The V call is TRBV19, the J call TRBJ2-2; 8 nucleotides agree with TRBD2. Germline loops: CDR1 LNHDA, CDR2 SQIVND (reference sequence). The V gene end was trimmed by 3 bases and the J gene end by 2 bases; junction bases not matched to a gene: 2. This CDR3 is 15 amino acids long. CDR3 residues: CASSISGVNTGELFF. CDR3 in DNA: TGTGCCAGTAGTATTAGCGGGGTAAACACCGGGGAGCTGTTTTTT.

The chain has TRBV9 and TRBJ2-1; D ambiguous. V gave up 0 bases and J gave up 2 bases, with 9 bases separating them. Germline V gives CDR1 SGDLS, CDR2 YYNGEE. The CDR3 covers 15 residues. CDR3 in DNA: TGTGCCAGCAGCGTAGAGAGGTGGACCTACAATGAGCAGTTCTTC. It codes for CASSVERWTYNEQFF.

V and J are TRBV5-5 and TRBJ1-2; 9 bases line up with TRBD1. Germline-derived CDR1 and CDR2 are SGHKS and YYEKEE (reference sequence). The CDR3 has 13 residues. J was trimmed by 7 bases and V by 4 bases; bases with no gene match: 5. CDR3 nucleotide sequence: TGTGCCAGCAGCGCTACAGGGGGCTTTGGCTACACCTTC. Translating gives CASSATGGFGYTF.

The CDR3 loop is CASSIGRTRGQPQHF. The CDR3 DNA sequence: TGTGCCAGTAGTATAGGCCGGACAAGGGGACAGCCCCAGCATTTT. The chain employs TRBV19 and TRBJ1-5, with D tentatively TRBD1 (5 bases). The germline V gene encodes CDR1 LNHDA and CDR2 SQIVND (reference sequence). CDR3 length equals 15 residues. Deletions cut 1 base from V and 7 bases from J, with 14 bases between.

This rearrangement joins TRBV6-5 to TRBJ2-1; a weak D match, TRBD1 (6 bases). Trimming took 11 bases from V and 0 from J, leaving 14 bases between them. CDR3 length: 14 residues. Looked up from germline, CDR1 is MNHEY and CDR2 is SVGAGI. The CDR3 region is CASSQGNSYNEQFF. The CDR3 DNA is TGTGCCTCAAGTCAGGGGAACTCCTACAATGAGCAGTTCTTC.

The V call is TRBV6-6, the J call TRBJ1-1, with a tentative D call TRBD1 (6 bases). V lost 6 bases and J lost 6, with 17 bases in between. This CDR3 is 14 amino acids long. CDR1 and CDR2 (germline): MNHNY, SVGAGI (reference sequence). The CDR3, as DNA: TGTGCCAGCAGAACAGGGAGAAAGAGTGCTGAAGCTTTCTTT. This codes for CASRTGRKSAEAFF.

The chain uses TRBV5-1 and TRBJ2-7; D is perhaps TRBD2 (6 bases). This CDR3 is 15 amino acids long. The V end lost 1 base, the J end lost 2 bases, and 13 bases lay between the germline ends. Germline V CDR1 and CDR2: SGHRS, YFSETQ. The CDR3 region is CASSLSGLGPYEQYF. The DNA for the CDR3 is TGCGCCAGCAGCTTGTCGGGACTGGGACCCTACGAGCAGTACTTC.

The sample holds one count of this clone. The chain uses TRBV19 and TRBJ1-5; 7 bases fit TRBD1. The ends lost 4 bases at V and 0 bases at J; junction bases unmatched: 3. Germline V gene data show CDR1 as LNHDA and CDR2 as SQIVND (reference sequence). The CDR3 covers 15 residues. CDR3 DNA: TGTGCCAGTAGTACCGGGACAGATAGCAATCAGCCCCAGCATTTT. It encodes CASSTGTDSNQPQHF.

The chain couples TRBV5-1 to TRBJ2-1, with a weak D call TRBD1 (5 bases). The ends were cut back, 1 base at V and 6 bases at J, with 17 bases in the middle. This CDR3 has 16 amino acids. Germline V CDR1 and CDR2: SGHRS, YFSETQ. Here the CDR3 DNA reads TGCGCCAGCAGCTTGCAGGGAAGGTTGTTTGGCAATGAGCAGTTCTTC. Protein sequence: CASSLQGRLFGNEQFF.